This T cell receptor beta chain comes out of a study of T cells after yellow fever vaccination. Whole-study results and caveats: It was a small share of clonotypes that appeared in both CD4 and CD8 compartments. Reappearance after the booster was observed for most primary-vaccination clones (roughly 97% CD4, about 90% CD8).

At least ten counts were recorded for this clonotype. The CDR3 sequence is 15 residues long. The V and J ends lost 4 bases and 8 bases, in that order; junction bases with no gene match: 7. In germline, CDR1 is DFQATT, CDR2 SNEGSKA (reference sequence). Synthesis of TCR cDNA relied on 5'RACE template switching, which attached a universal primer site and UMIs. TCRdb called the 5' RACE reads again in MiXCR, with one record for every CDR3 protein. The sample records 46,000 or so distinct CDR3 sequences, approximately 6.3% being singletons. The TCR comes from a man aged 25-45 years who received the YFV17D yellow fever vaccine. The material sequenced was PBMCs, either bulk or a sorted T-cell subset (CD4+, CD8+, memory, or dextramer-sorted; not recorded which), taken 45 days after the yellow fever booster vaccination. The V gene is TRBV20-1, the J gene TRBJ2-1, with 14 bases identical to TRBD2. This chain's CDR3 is CSAIRLAGGKDEQFF. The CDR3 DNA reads TGCAGTGCTATTCGACTAGCGGGAGGGAAGGATGAGCAGTTCTTC.